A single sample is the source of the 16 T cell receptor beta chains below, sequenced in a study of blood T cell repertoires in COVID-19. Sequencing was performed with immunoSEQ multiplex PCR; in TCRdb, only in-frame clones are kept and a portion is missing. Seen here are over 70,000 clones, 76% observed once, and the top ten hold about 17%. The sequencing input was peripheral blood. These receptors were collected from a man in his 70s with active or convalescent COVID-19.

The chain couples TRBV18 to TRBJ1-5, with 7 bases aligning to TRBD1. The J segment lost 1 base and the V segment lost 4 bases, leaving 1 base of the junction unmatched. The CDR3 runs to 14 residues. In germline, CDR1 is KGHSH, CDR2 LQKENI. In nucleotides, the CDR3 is TGTGCCAGCTCACGGGACAGAAGCAATCAGCCCCAGCATTTT. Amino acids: CASSRDRSNQPQHF. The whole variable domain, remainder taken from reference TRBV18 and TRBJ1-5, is NAGVMQNPRHLVRRRGQEARLRCSPMKGHSHVYWYRQLPEEGLKFMVYLQKENIIDESGMPKERFSAEFPKEGPSILRIQQVVRGDSAAYFCASSRDRSNQPQHFGDGTRLSIL.

The chain's CDR3 is CASSPTDKNSPLHF. The CDR3 bases are TGTGCCAGCAGCCCTACCGATAAGAATTCACCCCTCCACTTT. The V call is TRBV3-1 (or the pseudogene TRBV3-2), the J call TRBJ1-6; D ambiguous. CDR3 size: 14 residues. Germline V lookup: CDR1 LGHDT, CDR2 YNNKEL (reference sequence). Trimming pared 4 bases from V and 7 bases from J, leaving 11 bases between.

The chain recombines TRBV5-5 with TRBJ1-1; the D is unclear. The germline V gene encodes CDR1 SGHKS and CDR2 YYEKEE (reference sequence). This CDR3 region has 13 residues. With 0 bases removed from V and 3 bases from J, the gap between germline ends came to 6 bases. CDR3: CASSLEADTEAFF. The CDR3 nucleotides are TGTGCCAGCAGCTTGGAAGCGGACACTGAAGCTTTCTTT.

This CDR3 reads CASSKSPGYTDTQYF. The CDR3 DNA is TGTGCCAGCAGTAAGTCCCCAGGTTACACAGATACGCAGTATTTT. The chain employs TRBV2 and TRBJ2-3, with D unresolved. CDR1 SNHLY and CDR2 FYNNEI come from the germline V gene. This CDR3 comprises 15 residues. V dropped 5 bases and J dropped 2 bases, with 14 bases sitting between them.

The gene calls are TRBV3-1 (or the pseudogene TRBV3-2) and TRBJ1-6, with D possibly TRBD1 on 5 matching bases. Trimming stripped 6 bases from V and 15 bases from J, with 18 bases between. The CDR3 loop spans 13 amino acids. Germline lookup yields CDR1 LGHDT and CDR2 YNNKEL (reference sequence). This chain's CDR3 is CASRMEGYPLLHF. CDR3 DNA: TGTGCCAGCAGGATGGAGGGGTATCCTCTCCTCCACTTT.

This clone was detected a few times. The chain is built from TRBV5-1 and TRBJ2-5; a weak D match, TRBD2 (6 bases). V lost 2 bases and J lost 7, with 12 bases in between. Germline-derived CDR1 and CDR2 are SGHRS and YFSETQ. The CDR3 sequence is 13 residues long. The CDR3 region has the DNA TGCGCCAGCAGCTTTAGGTCGCGGGGGACCCAGTACTTC. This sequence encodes CASSFRSRGTQYF.

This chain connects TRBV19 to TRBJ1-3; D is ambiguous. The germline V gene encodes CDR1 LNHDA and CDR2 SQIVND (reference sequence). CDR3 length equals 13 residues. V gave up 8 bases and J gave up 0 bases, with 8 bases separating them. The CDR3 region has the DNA TGTGCCAGTGGTGAGGGCTCTGGAAACACCATATATTTT. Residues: CASGEGSGNTIYF.

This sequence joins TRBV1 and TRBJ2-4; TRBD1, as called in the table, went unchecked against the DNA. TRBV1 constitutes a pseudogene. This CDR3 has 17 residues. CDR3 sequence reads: CTSSPHWTADSKNIQYF. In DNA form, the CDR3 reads TGCACCAGCAGTCCTCATTGGACAGCTGATTCAAAAAACATTCAGTACTTC.

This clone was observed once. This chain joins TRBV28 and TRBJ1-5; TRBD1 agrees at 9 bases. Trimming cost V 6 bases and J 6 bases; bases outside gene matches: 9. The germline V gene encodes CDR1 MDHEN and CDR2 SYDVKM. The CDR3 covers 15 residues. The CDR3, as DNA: TGTGCCAGCAGGGGACAGGGAGGTGGGGGTCAGCCCCAGCATTTT. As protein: CASRGQGGGGQPQHF.

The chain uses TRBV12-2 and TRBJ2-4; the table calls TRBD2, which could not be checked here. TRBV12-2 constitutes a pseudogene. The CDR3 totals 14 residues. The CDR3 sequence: CASRSPPGKNIQYF. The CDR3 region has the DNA TGTGCAAGTCGCTCTCCTCCCGGTAAAAACATTCAGTACTTC.

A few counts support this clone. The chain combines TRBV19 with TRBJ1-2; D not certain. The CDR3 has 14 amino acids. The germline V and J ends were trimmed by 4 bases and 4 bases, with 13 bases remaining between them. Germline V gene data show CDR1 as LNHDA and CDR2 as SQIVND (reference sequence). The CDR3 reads CASSTAALGYGYTF. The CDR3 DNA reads TGTGCCAGTAGTACGGCGGCTCTAGGCTATGGCTACACCTTC.

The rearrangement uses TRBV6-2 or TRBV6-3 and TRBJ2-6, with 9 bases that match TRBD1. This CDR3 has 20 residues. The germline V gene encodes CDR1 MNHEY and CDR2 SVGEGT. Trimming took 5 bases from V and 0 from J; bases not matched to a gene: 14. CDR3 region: CASSLGPGQGSFSGANVLTF. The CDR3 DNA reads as TGTGCCAGCAGTCTGGGGCCGGGACAGGGATCCTTCTCTGGGGCCAACGTCCTGACTTTC.

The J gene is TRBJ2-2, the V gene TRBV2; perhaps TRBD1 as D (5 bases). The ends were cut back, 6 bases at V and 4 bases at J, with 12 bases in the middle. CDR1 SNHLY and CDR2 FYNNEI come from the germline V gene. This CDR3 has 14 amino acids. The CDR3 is CASSKIDSTGELFF. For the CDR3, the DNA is TGTGCCAGCAGCAAGATCGACAGCACCGGGGAGCTGTTTTTT.

DNA for the CDR3: TGTGCCACCAGTGACCCAACTCTGGAGACCCAGTACTTC. Its translation: CATSDPTLETQYF. The chain employs TRBV24-1 and TRBJ2-5; D is uncertain. This CDR3 spans 13 amino acids. With 4 bases removed from V and 5 bases from J, the gap between germline ends came to 10 bases. Germline V CDR1 and CDR2: KGHDR, SFDVKD.

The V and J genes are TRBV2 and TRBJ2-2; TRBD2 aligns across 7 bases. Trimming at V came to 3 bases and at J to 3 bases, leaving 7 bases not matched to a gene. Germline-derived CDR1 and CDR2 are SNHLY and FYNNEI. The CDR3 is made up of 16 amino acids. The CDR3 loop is CASSDLGGGDTGELFF. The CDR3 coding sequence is TGTGCCAGCAGTGATCTGGGCGGGGGAGACACCGGGGAGCTGTTTTTT.

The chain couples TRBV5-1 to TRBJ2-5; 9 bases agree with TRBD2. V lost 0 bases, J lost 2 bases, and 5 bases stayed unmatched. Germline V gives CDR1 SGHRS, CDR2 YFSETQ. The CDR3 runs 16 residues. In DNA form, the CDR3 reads TGCGCCAGCAGCTTGGGCGCTAGCGGGAATCAAGAGACCCAGTACTTC. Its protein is CASSLGASGNQETQYF. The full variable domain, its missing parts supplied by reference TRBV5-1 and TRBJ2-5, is KAGVTQTPRYLIKTRGQQVTLSCSPISGHRSVSWYQQTPGQGLQFLFEYFSETQRNKGNFPGRFSGRQFSNSRSEMNVSTLELGDSALYLCASSLGASGNQETQYFGPGTRLLVL.